The rows below give T cell receptor beta chains drawn from one sample of a study of identical twins. One entry per CDR3 protein results from TCRdb running MiXCR on the 5' RACE reads. The sample shows 1.5 million to 2 million distinct CDR3 sequences, more than 30% of them seen only once. The sequencing input was cord blood. The source of these receptors is a newborn girl in good health. Each CDR3 is given with its conserved first and last residue. The order of the fields is CDR3 protein, V gene, J gene, D gene. A D gene is named only where the DNA matches it firmly.

CDR3 protein: CASSPERGGYNEQFF
V gene: TRBV12-3/TRBV12-4
J gene: TRBJ2-1
D gene: TRBD2

CDR3 protein: CASSYGQNANVLTF
V gene: TRBV6-6
J gene: TRBJ2-6
D gene: -

CDR3 protein: CSAYSEFLWTQYF
V gene: TRBV20-1
J gene: TRBJ2-5
D gene: -

CDR3 protein: CASSQEGTGGNEQFF
V gene: TRBV4-1
J gene: TRBJ2-1
D gene: TRBD1

CDR3 protein: CASSEQFKGYEQYF
V gene: TRBV28
J gene: TRBJ2-7
D gene: -

CDR3 protein: CASSQGRQVAETKNIQYF
V gene: TRBV4-1
J gene: TRBJ2-4
D gene: -

CDR3 protein: CASSLNSYRATSGRGNEQYF
V gene: TRBV7-2
J gene: TRBJ2-5
D gene: TRBD2

CDR3 protein: CASSLDAPPPSGPYNEQFF
V gene: TRBV5-1
J gene: TRBJ2-1
D gene: -

CDR3 protein: CASSLERERYEQYF
V gene: TRBV7-9
J gene: TRBJ2-7
D gene: -

CDR3 protein: CASSLGTGLLTEAFF
V gene: TRBV6-1
J gene: TRBJ1-1
D gene: TRBD1

CDR3 protein: CASSLGGWQPQHF
V gene: TRBV27
J gene: TRBJ1-5
D gene: -

CDR3 protein: CASSYWGLEAEQYF
V gene: TRBV6-5
J gene: TRBJ2-5
D gene: TRBD2

CDR3 protein: CASSFRQGGETQYF
V gene: TRBV7-2
J gene: TRBJ2-5
D gene: TRBD2

CDR3 protein: CASGLVNSKFSGGPSTDTQYF
V gene: TRBV12-5
J gene: TRBJ2-3
D gene: TRBD2

CDR3 protein: CSVDRDRGDNEQFF
V gene: TRBV29-1
J gene: TRBJ2-1
D gene: TRBD1

CDR3 protein: CASSFGGYSYGQYF
V gene: TRBV5-1
J gene: TRBJ2-5
D gene: -

CDR3 protein: CASSLQPNYGYTF
V gene: TRBV7-2
J gene: TRBJ1-2
D gene: -

CDR3 protein: CAGVYRGYNEQFF
V gene: TRBV21-1
J gene: TRBJ2-1
D gene: -

CDR3 protein: CSARDGLAGYTDTQYF
V gene: TRBV20-1
J gene: TRBJ2-3
D gene: TRBD2

CDR3 protein: CASSLWMGSTEAFF
V gene: TRBV28
J gene: TRBJ1-1
D gene: -

CDR3 protein: CASSYLDLSSYNEQYF
V gene: TRBV6-2/TRBV6-3
J gene: -
D gene: -

CDR3 protein: CASTRFRDSNQPQHF
V gene: TRBV6-5
J gene: TRBJ1-5
D gene: -

CDR3 protein: CSARRTSGYNEQFF
V gene: TRBV20-1
J gene: TRBJ2-1
D gene: TRBD2

CDR3 protein: CASSLVSWTGRNIQYF
V gene: TRBV28
J gene: TRBJ2-4
D gene: TRBD1

CDR3 protein: CASNYVAGSSTDTQYF
V gene: TRBV5-1
J gene: TRBJ2-3
D gene: TRBD2

CDR3 protein: CASTVWGEALAFF
V gene: TRBV6-5
J gene: TRBJ1-1
D gene: -

CDR3 protein: CASSQENGLAGNEQFF
V gene: TRBV4-2
J gene: TRBJ2-1
D gene: TRBD2

CDR3 protein: CASSGQGLAFSGANVLTF
V gene: TRBV6-1
J gene: TRBJ2-6
D gene: TRBD1

CDR3 protein: CATTNAYSPHNELFF
V gene: TRBV15
J gene: TRBJ2-1
D gene: -

CDR3 protein: CATSDNSYPGPSGGTQYF
V gene: TRBV24-1
J gene: TRBJ2-5
D gene: -

CDR3 protein: CTSSLAPSGGPGETQYF
V gene: TRBV5-1
J gene: TRBJ2-5
D gene: TRBD2

CDR3 protein: CSAKTGTGAAEQYF
V gene: TRBV29-1
J gene: TRBJ2-7
D gene: TRBD1

CDR3 protein: CASSQRAANTEAFF
V gene: TRBV3-1
J gene: TRBJ1-1
D gene: -